Listed below are T cell receptor beta chains from one sample, sequenced in a study of shared clonotypes between healthy human individuals. The data were produced by immunoSEQ multiplex PCR, yet TCRdb's version contains in-frame clones alone and is incomplete. The table has some 2.4 million clones, 93% seen once. The sample taken for sequencing was naive CD4+ T cells from PBMCs. The source of these receptors is a man between 18 and 35 years old in good health. Some clones in this sample may be carry-over from other donors' samples. Both conserved end residues are part of each CDR3. The D gene is left open where the match is weak. Some rows mark clone size as missing; the rest say once, few, many or name a class of expanded clone.

j_gene,d_gene,v_gene,abundance,CDR3aa,CDR3nt
TRBJ2-7,NA,TRBV6-1,NA,CASSDNRVVTGEQYF,TGTGCCAGCAGTGATAACAGGGTAGTAACCGGCGAGCAGTACTTC
TRBJ2-1,TRBD2,TRBV9,NA,CASGGNGSGRRDEQFF,TGTGCCAGCGGGGGGAATGGGAGCGGGAGACGGGATGAGCAGTTCTTC
TRBJ2-2,NA,TRBV7-9,NA,CAGIFGRNTGELFF,TGTGCCGGGATTTTTGGCAGGAACACCGGGGAGCTGTTTTTT
TRBJ2-7,TRBD1,TRBV10-1,NA,CASRDRVDEQYF,TGCGCCAGCAGGGACAGGGTCGACGAGCAGTACTTC
TRBJ2-5,NA,TRBV5-1,NA,CASSLGAGRQTQYF,TGCGCCAGCAGCTTGGGTGCAGGGCGGCAGACCCAGTACTTC
TRBJ2-7,TRBD2,TRBV7-2,once,CASSLVGASGRGYEQYF,TGTGCCAGCAGCTTAGTGGGGGCTAGCGGGAGGGGCTACGAGCAGTACTTC
TRBJ2-2,TRBD2,TRBV9,NA,CASSVGLADYANTGELFF,TGTGCCAGCAGCGTGGGACTAGCTGATTACGCGAACACCGGGGAGCTGTTTTTT
TRBJ2-3,TRBD1,TRBV5-1,NA,CASSLKQGIPDTQYF,TGCGCCAGCAGCTTGAAACAGGGGATCCCAGATACGCAGTATTTT
TRBJ1-2,TRBD1,TRBV6-6,NA,CASSYPGQGDYGYTF,TGTGCCAGCAGTTACCCGGGACAGGGTGACTATGGCTACACCTTC
TRBJ1-3,TRBD1,TRBV6-5,NA,CASSATGVGNTIYF,TGTGCCAGCAGTGCGACAGGGGTTGGAAACACCATATATTTT
TRBJ1-5,NA,TRBV10-3,NA,CAISRGSNQPQHF,TGTGCCATCAGCAGGGGAAGCAATCAGCCCCAGCATTTT
TRBJ1-5,NA,TRBV4-1,NA,CASSQAPYWDSNQPQHF,TGCGCCAGCAGCCAAGCCCCCTATTGGGACAGCAATCAGCCCCAGCATTTT
TRBJ1-2,NA,TRBV5-5,NA,CASSLAGSYGYTF,TGTGCCAGCAGCTTGGCAGGTTCCTATGGCTACACCTTC
TRBJ1-4,NA,TRBV29-1,NA,CSYSNSFNEKLFF,TGCAGCTATTCAAATAGCTTTAATGAAAAACTGTTTTTT
TRBJ2-2,TRBD2,TRBV15,NA,CATSRVSTAGAAGELFF,TGTGCCACCAGCAGAGTCTCTACCGCGGGAGCAGCCGGGGAGCTGTTTTTT
TRBJ2-1,TRBD2,TRBV4-2,NA,CASSLQATSARPQFF,TGTGCCAGCAGCCTGCAAGCGACTAGCGCTCGTCCGCAGTTCTTC
TRBJ2-1,NA,TRBV6-1,NA,CASSGLSYLVNEQFF,TGTGCCAGCAGTGGCTTGAGCTACCTAGTCAATGAGCAGTTCTTC
TRBJ2-1,TRBD2,TRBV2,NA,CASSLAVSYNEQFF,TGTGCCAGCAGCCTAGCGGTGTCGTACAATGAGCAGTTCTTC
TRBJ2-5,NA,TRBV6-5,once,CASRPLWTAQETQYF,TGTGCCAGCAGACCTTTATGGACCGCTCAAGAGACCCAGTACTTC
TRBJ2-7,TRBD1,TRBV7-3,NA,CASSPTGKPYEQYF,TGTGCCAGCAGCCCGACAGGGAAGCCCTACGAGCAGTACTTC
TRBJ1-2,NA,TRBV19,few,CASSPGTGGYTF,TGTGCCAGTAGTCCCGGGACGGGTGGCTACACCTTC
TRBJ2-3,NA,TRBV5-1,NA,CASSLITDTQYF,TGCGCCAGCAGCCTAATAACAGATACGCAGTATTTT
TRBJ2-7,NA,TRBV4-1,NA,CASSQRDKQTQMYF,TGCGCCAGCAGCCAACGGGACAAACAAACACAAATGTACTTC
TRBJ2-7,NA,TRBV19,NA,CASSIPGRSSYEQYF,TGTGCCAGTAGTATCCCTGGGCGGTCCTCCTACGAGCAGTACTTC
TRBJ1-2,NA,TRBV9,NA,CASSVAPANYGYTF,TGTGCCAGCAGCGTAGCCCCTGCTAACTATGGCTACACCTTC
TRBJ2-5,TRBD2,TRBV7-8,NA,CASSLGARGGETQYF,TGTGCCAGCAGCTTAGGTGCGCGGGGAGGGGAGACCCAGTACTTC
TRBJ1-1,NA,TRBV28,NA,CASSLGDEAFF,TGTGCCAGCAGTTTAGGGGATGAAGCTTTCTTT
TRBJ1-2,NA,TRBV6-1,NA,CASSEGAGADYGYTF,TGTGCCAGCAGTGAAGGGGCAGGGGCGGACTATGGCTACACCTTC